This T cell receptor beta chain was profiled in a study of T cell changes during pregnancy in multiple sclerosis. Profiling relied on immunoSEQ multiplex PCR, and the TCRdb table lists in-frame clones only, not all of them. Among about 130,000 clones listed, around 97% were seen once. Germline CDR1 reads GTSNPN; CDR2 reads SVGIG (reference sequence). Trimming removed 5 bases from V and 4 bases from J; junction bases left unmatched: 10. The CDR3 has 15 residues. J is TRBJ1-5 and V is TRBV30; the match to TRBD1 covers 8 bases. The sequenced sample was peripheral blood, obtained after pregnancy. The TCR comes from a female donor with multiple sclerosis, enrolled in a pregnancy study. Here the CDR3 reads CAWGPGTGLNQPQHF. In DNA, the CDR3 is TGTGCCTGGGGCCCAGGGACAGGATTAAATCAGCCCCAGCATTTT.